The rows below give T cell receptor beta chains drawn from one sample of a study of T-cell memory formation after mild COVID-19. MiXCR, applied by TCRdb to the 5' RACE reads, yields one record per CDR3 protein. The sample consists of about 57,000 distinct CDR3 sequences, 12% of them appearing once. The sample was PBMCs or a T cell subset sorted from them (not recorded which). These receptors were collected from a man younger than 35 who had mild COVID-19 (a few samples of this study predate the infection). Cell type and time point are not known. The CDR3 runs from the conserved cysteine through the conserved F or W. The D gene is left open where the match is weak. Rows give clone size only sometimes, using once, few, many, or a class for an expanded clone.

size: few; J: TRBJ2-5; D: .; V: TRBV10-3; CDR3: CAISVRGASETQYF; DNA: TGTGCCATCAGTGTCAGGGGGGCCTCAGAGACCCAGTACTTC
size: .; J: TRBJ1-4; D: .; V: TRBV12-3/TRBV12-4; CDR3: CASSLGGTMSEKLFF; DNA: TGTGCCAGCAGTTTAGGTGGGACAATGAGTGAAAAACTGTTTTTT
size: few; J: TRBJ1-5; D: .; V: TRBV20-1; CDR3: CSARAGAVKQPQHF; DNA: TGCAGTGCTAGAGCAGGGGCAGTAAAACAGCCCCAGCATTTT
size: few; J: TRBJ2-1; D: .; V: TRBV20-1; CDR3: CSATSGSSYNEQFF; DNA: TGCAGTGCCACTAGTGGGAGCTCCTACAATGAGCAGTTCTTC
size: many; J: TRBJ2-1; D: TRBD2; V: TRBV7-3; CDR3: CASSPLTGLAINEQFF; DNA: TGTGCCAGCAGCCCCCTTACGGGACTAGCGATTAATGAGCAGTTCTTC
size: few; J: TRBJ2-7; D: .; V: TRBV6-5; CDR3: CASSYLGPTGAPYEQYF; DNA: TGTGCCAGCAGTTACTTGGGGCCGACGGGGGCACCCTACGAGCAGTACTTC
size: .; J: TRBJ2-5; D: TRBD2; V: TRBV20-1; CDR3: CSANGGAQETQYF; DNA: TGCAGTGCTAACGGGGGGGCCCAAGAGACCCAGTACTTC
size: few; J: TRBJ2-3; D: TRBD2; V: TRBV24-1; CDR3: CATSDDRTSADTQYF; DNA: TGTGCCACCAGTGATGACAGGACTAGCGCAGATACGCAGTATTTT
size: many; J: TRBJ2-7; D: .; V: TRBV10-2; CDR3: CASSRDLLYEQYF; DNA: TGCGCCAGCAGCCGGGACTTATTATACGAGCAGTACTTC
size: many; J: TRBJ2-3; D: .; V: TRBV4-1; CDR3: CASSQETSPSTDTQYF; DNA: TGCGCCAGCAGCCAAGAAACTAGCCCAAGCACAGATACGCAGTATTTT
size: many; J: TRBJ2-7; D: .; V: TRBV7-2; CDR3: CASSRDSVVLYEQYF; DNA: TGTGCCAGCAGCCGCGACTCGGTAGTCCTCTACGAGCAGTACTTC
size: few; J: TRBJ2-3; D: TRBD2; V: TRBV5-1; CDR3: CASSRRTSGGDTDTQYF; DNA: TGCGCCAGCAGCCGGCGGACTAGCGGGGGGGATACAGATACGCAGTATTTT
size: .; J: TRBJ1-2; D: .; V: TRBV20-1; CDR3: CSARAGGGRANYGYTF; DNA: TGCAGTGCTAGAGCCGGCGGGGGGAGGGCTAACTATGGCTACACCTTC
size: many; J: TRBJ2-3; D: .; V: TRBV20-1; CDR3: CSTQGGTDTQYF; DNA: TGCAGTACCCAGGGGGGGACAGATACGCAGTATTTT
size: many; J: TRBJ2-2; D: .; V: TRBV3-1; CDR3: CASSQYPPGGNTGELFF; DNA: TGTGCCAGCAGCCAATACCCCCCCGGGGGGAACACCGGGGAGCTGTTTTTT
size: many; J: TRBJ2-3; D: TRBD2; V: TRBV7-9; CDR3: CASSMGPAGADTQYF; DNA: TGTGCCAGCAGCATGGGCCCAGCGGGGGCCGATACGCAGTATTTT
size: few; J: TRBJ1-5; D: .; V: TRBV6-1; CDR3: CASSEVGNQPQHF; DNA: TGTGCCAGCAGTGAAGTGGGAAATCAGCCCCAGCATTTT
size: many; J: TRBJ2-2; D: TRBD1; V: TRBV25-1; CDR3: CASSGTGDTGELFF; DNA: TGTGCCAGCAGTGGGACAGGGGACACCGGGGAGCTGTTTTTT
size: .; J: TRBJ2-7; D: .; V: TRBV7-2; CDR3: CASSPAGSSYEQYF; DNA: TGTGCCAGCAGCCCGGCAGGAAGCTCCTACGAGCAGTACTTC
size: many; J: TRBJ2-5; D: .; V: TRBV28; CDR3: CASSSDSETQYF; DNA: TGTGCCAGCAGTTCGGACAGTGAGACCCAGTACTTC
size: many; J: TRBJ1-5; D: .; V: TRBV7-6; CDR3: CASSLWAGNSNQPQHF; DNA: TGTGCCAGCAGCTTATGGGCAGGGAATAGCAATCAGCCCCAGCATTTT
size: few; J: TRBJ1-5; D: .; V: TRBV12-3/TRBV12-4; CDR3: CASSLQINQPQHF; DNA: TGTGCCAGCAGTTTACAGATAAATCAGCCCCAGCATTTT
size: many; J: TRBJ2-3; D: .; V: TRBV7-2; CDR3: CASSYNPTDTQYF; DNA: TGTGCCAGCAGCTACAATCCCACAGATACGCAGTATTTT
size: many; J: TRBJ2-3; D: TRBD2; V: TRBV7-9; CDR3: CASSLYGGAADTQYF; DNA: TGTGCCAGCAGCTTATACGGGGGGGCCGCAGATACGCAGTATTTT
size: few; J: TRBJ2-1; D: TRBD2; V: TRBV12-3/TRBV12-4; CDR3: CASSLRTSGRASYNEQFF; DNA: TGTGCCAGCAGCCTAAGGACTAGCGGGCGGGCCTCCTACAATGAGCAGTTCTTC
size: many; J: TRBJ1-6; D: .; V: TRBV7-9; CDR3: CASSFAEPLHF; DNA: TGTGCCAGCAGCTTTGCGGAACCCCTCCACTTT
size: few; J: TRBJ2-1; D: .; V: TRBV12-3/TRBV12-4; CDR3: CASRPTGGGLLIEQFF; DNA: TGTGCCAGCAGGCCCACCGGCGGCGGACTATTGATCGAGCAGTTCTTC